These T cell receptor beta chains were read from a single sample in a study of blood T cell repertoires in COVID-19. Only in-frame clones appear in the TCRdb table, and some are missing; sequencing was by immunoSEQ multiplex PCR. This table has tens of thousands of clones, over 80% appearing once. The sample comprised peripheral blood. The origin of the receptors is an elderly man with active or convalescent COVID-19. Each CDR3 is given with its conserved first and last residue. The D gene is left open where the match is weak. Size tells how often a clone was seen (once, few, many) or the class of an expanded clone, and some rows leave it out.

V: TRBV29-1
size: .
J: TRBJ2-7
D: .
CDR3: CSVRGQGTLQSEQYF
DNA: TGCAGCGTGAGGGGTCAGGGGACACTCCAGTCCGAGCAGTACTTC

V: TRBV12-3/TRBV12-4
size: .
J: TRBJ2-1
D: .
CDR3: CASSKYNEQFF
DNA: TGTGCCAGCAGCAAATACAATGAGCAGTTCTTC

V: TRBV4-3
size: once
J: TRBJ2-1
D: TRBD2
CDR3: CASSHGLAGTNEQFF
DNA: TGCGCCAGCAGCCACGGACTAGCGGGGACCAATGAGCAGTTCTTC

V: TRBV12-5
size: .
J: TRBJ1-2
D: TRBD1
CDR3: CASGSSGTGGYTF
DNA: TGTGCTAGTGGCTCGTCCGGGACAGGCGGCTACACCTTC

V: TRBV2
size: .
J: TRBJ1-2
D: .
CDR3: CASSEQQGNYGYTF
DNA: TGTGCCAGCAGTGAACAACAGGGAAACTATGGCTACACCTTC

V: TRBV25-1
size: once
J: TRBJ2-1
D: TRBD2
CDR3: CASSETRAGGRYNEQFF
DNA: TGTGCCAGCAGTGAAACACGAGCGGGGGGCCGTTACAATGAGCAGTTCTTC

V: TRBV29-1
size: .
J: TRBJ2-2
D: TRBD2
CDR3: CSVQTSGRRSGELFF
DNA: TGCAGCGTACAAACTAGCGGGAGAAGATCCGGGGAGCTGTTTTTT

V: TRBV7-8
size: once
J: TRBJ1-2
D: TRBD1
CDR3: CASSLAPGQGANYGYTF
DNA: TGTGCCAGCAGCTTAGCACCCGGACAGGGGGCAAACTATGGCTACACCTTC

V: TRBV4-3
size: .
J: TRBJ2-2
D: TRBD2
CDR3: CASKPGLATGELFF
DNA: TGCGCCAGTAAGCCGGGACTAGCGACCGGGGAGCTGTTTTTT

V: TRBV28
size: .
J: TRBJ2-1
D: TRBD2
CDR3: CASSPETLTSGHYNEQFF
DNA: TGTGCCAGCAGTCCCGAAACTCTGACTAGCGGGCACTACAATGAGCAGTTCTTC

V: TRBV19
size: .
J: TRBJ2-3
D: TRBD2
CDR3: CASSLSGSASDTQYF
DNA: TGTGCCAGTAGCCTTAGCGGGAGTGCCTCAGATACGCAGTATTTT

V: TRBV9
size: .
J: TRBJ1-5
D: .
CDR3: CASSVVGGSQPQHF
DNA: TGTGCCAGCAGCGTAGTGGGGGGAAGTCAGCCCCAGCATTTT

V: TRBV2
size: .
J: TRBJ1-3
D: .
CDR3: CASSERRVSGNTIYF
DNA: TGTGCCAGCAGTGAGCGCAGGGTCTCTGGAAACACCATATATTTT

V: TRBV6-4
size: .
J: TRBJ2-1
D: TRBD2
CDR3: CASSPRASGRVYNEQFF
DNA: TGTGCCAGCAGCCCGAGGGCTAGCGGGAGAGTATACAATGAGCAGTTCTTC

V: TRBV28
size: .
J: TRBJ1-2
D: .
CDR3: CASSPIPERGWEF
DNA: TGTGCCAGCAGTCCGATCCCCGAGCGGGGGTGGGAATTC

V: TRBV5-6
size: .
J: TRBJ1-4
D: TRBD1
CDR3: CASSLGRRQGQGEKLFF
DNA: TGTGCCAGCAGCTTGGGCCGTCGACAGGGCCAGGGCGAAAAACTGTTTTTT

V: TRBV12-3/TRBV12-4
size: .
J: TRBJ2-7
D: TRBD2
CDR3: CASSPSGALEQYF
DNA: TGTGCCAGCAGTCCGAGCGGGGCCCTCGAGCAGTACTTC

V: TRBV11-3
size: few
J: TRBJ2-7
D: TRBD2
CDR3: CASSFGRAHEQYF
DNA: TGTGCCAGCAGCTTTGGGAGGGCGCACGAGCAGTACTTC

V: TRBV5-1
size: .
J: TRBJ1-4
D: .
CDR3: CASSDTRGEKLFF
DNA: TGCGCCAGCAGCGATACAAGGGGGGAAAAACTGTTTTTT

V: TRBV3-1/TRBV3-2
size: .
J: TRBJ2-1
D: TRBD1
CDR3: CASSTRDSYNEQFF
DNA: TGTGCCAGCAGCACCCGGGACAGCTACAATGAGCAGTTCTTC

V: TRBV6-1
size: .
J: TRBJ1-5
D: TRBD1
CDR3: CASSEGVNRGSQPQHF
DNA: TGTGCCAGCAGTGAAGGGGTAAACAGGGGCAGTCAGCCCCAGCATTTT

V: TRBV27
size: once
J: TRBJ1-6
D: TRBD1
CDR3: CASSPARTGYNSPLHF
DNA: TGTGCCAGCAGCCCCGCCCGGACAGGCTATAATTCACCCCTCCACTTT

V: TRBV5-4
size: .
J: TRBJ2-5
D: TRBD2
CDR3: CASSSSGGALETQYF
DNA: TGTGCCAGCAGCTCTAGCGGGGGGGCCTTAGAGACCCAGTACTTC

V: TRBV6-2/TRBV6-3
size: .
J: TRBJ2-1
D: .
CDR3: CASSPTMDEQFF
DNA: TGTGCCAGCAGCCCCACAATGGATGAGCAGTTCTTC

V: TRBV29-1
size: .
J: TRBJ2-3
D: TRBD2
CDR3: CSVEPSGAAVTQYF
DNA: TGCAGCGTTGAACCCAGCGGGGCGGCGGTCACGCAGTATTTT

V: TRBV3-1/TRBV3-2
size: few
J: TRBJ1-5
D: .
CDR3: CASSRGNGQPQHF
DNA: TGTGCCAGCAGTCGGGGGAACGGTCAGCCCCAGCATTTT

V: TRBV28
size: .
J: TRBJ1-3
D: .
CDR3: CASSPGVRNTIYF
DNA: TGTGCCAGCAGTCCAGGGGTTAGAAACACCATATATTTT

V: TRBV15
size: few
J: TRBJ1-4
D: .
CDR3: CATSRVPGSGEKLFF
DNA: TGTGCCACCAGCAGAGTTCCGGGAAGCGGAGAAAAACTGTTTTTT

V: TRBV20-1
size: once
J: TRBJ2-5
D: TRBD1
CDR3: CGGQVQETQYF
DNA: TGCGGGGGACAGGTTCAAGAGACCCAGTACTTC

V: TRBV5-1
size: .
J: TRBJ1-4
D: .
CDR3: CASSPTGTLNEKLFF
DNA: TGCGCCAGCAGCCCAACCGGGACACTTAATGAAAAACTGTTTTTT

V: TRBV29-1
size: .
J: TRBJ2-7
D: TRBD1
CDR3: CSGKTGDEQYF
DNA: TGCAGCGGGAAAACAGGGGACGAGCAGTACTTC

V: TRBV6-5
size: .
J: TRBJ2-1
D: .
CDR3: CASSPDRSSYNEQFF
DNA: TGTGCCAGCAGTCCCGACAGAAGCTCCTACAATGAGCAGTTCTTC

V: TRBV3-1/TRBV3-2
size: .
J: TRBJ1-1
D: .
CDR3: CASSNTESLNTEAFF
DNA: TGTGCCAGCAGCAATACAGAGAGTCTGAACACTGAAGCTTTCTTT

V: TRBV18
size: .
J: TRBJ1-2
D: .
CDR3: CASSPPALTYTF
DNA: TGTGCCAGCTCACCACCGGCCTTAACCTACACCTTC

V: TRBV7-2
size: .
J: TRBJ1-5
D: .
CDR3: CASSLYRGIGDQPQHF
DNA: TGTGCCAGCAGCTTATATAGAGGGATCGGCGATCAGCCCCAGCATTTT

V: TRBV14
size: once
J: TRBJ2-5
D: .
CDR3: CASSQARGLRETQYF
DNA: TGTGCCAGCAGCCAGGCCCGTGGGTTGAGGGAGACCCAGTACTTC

V: TRBV5-1
size: .
J: TRBJ2-5
D: .
CDR3: CASSLAGETQYF
DNA: TGCGCCAGCAGCTTGGCCGGTGAGACCCAGTACTTC

V: TRBV5-1
size: .
J: TRBJ2-1
D: TRBD2
CDR3: CASSLLGAGGGSSYNEQFF
DNA: TGCGCCAGCAGCTTGCTGGGTGCGGGAGGGGGATCCTCCTACAATGAGCAGTTCTTC

V: TRBV6-1
size: .
J: TRBJ2-7
D: TRBD1
CDR3: CASSEIGQGRDEQYF
DNA: TGTGCCAGCAGTGAAATAGGACAGGGTAGGGACGAGCAGTACTTC

V: TRBV18
size: .
J: TRBJ2-7
D: .
CDR3: CASSYRDEQYF
DNA: TGTGCCAGCTCATACAGGGACGAGCAGTACTTC

V: TRBV28
size: .
J: TRBJ1-5
D: .
CDR3: CASSWAGESQPQHF
DNA: TGTGCCAGCAGTTGGGCAGGGGAAAGTCAGCCCCAGCATTTT

V: TRBV6-2/TRBV6-3
size: .
J: TRBJ2-1
D: .
CDR3: CASSLDWVVYNEQFF
DNA: TGTGCCAGCAGTTTAGACTGGGTTGTCTACAATGAGCAGTTCTTC

V: TRBV4-3
size: .
J: TRBJ2-5
D: TRBD1
CDR3: CASSQDDRVQTQYF
DNA: TGCGCCAGCAGCCAAGATGACAGGGTCCAGACCCAGTACTTC

V: TRBV19
size: .
J: TRBJ1-2
D: .
CDR3: CASSVPRDNRKFGYTF
DNA: TGTGCCAGTAGTGTCCCACGGGACAACCGTAAGTTTGGCTACACCTTC

V: TRBV18
size: .
J: TRBJ2-1
D: TRBD1
CDR3: CASSPNRDRAGYEQFF
DNA: TGTGCCAGCTCACCAAACCGGGACAGGGCTGGGTATGAGCAGTTCTTC

V: TRBV5-1
size: .
J: TRBJ1-3
D: TRBD1
CDR3: CASSLGTGVGYTIYF
DNA: TGCGCCAGCAGCCTTGGGACAGGAGTAGGATACACCATATATTTT

V: TRBV4-1
size: .
J: TRBJ1-4
D: .
CDR3: CASSQAGSRNEKLFF
DNA: TGCGCCAGCAGCCAAGCAGGGTCGAGGAATGAAAAACTGTTTTTT

V: TRBV7-9
size: .
J: TRBJ2-2
D: .
CDR3: CASRRTANTGELFF
DNA: TGTGCCAGCAGAAGGACAGCGAACACCGGGGAGCTGTTTTTT

V: TRBV19
size: .
J: TRBJ2-6
D: TRBD1
CDR3: CASTTGDSISGANVLTF
DNA: TGTGCCAGTACGACAGGGGACTCAATCTCTGGGGCCAACGTCCTGACTTTC

V: TRBV5-1
size: .
J: TRBJ2-7
D: .
CDR3: CASSAQSGRPYEQYF
DNA: TGCGCCAGCAGCGCGCAAAGTGGCAGGCCCTACGAGCAGTACTTC

V: TRBV6-5
size: .
J: TRBJ1-1
D: .
CDR3: CASSYSTGNTEAFF
DNA: TGTGCCAGCAGTTACTCCACCGGGAACACTGAAGCTTTCTTT

V: TRBV9
size: .
J: TRBJ2-5
D: TRBD2
CDR3: CASSPLAAQETQYF
DNA: TGTGCCAGCAGCCCACTAGCGGCTCAAGAGACCCAGTACTTC

V: TRBV18
size: few
J: TRBJ1-5
D: .
CDR3: CASSKVSGAVKPQHF
DNA: TGTGCCAGCTCAAAGGTCTCAGGGGCGGTGAAGCCCCAGCATTTT

V: TRBV28
size: .
J: TRBJ2-5
D: .
CDR3: CASSFQGGGARTQYF
DNA: TGTGCCAGCAGTTTTCAGGGGGGCGGTGCGCGGACCCAGTACTTC

V: TRBV7-9
size: .
J: TRBJ2-7
D: TRBD1
CDR3: CASSFRQGAGEQYF
DNA: TGTGCCAGCAGCTTTAGACAGGGGGCTGGGGAGCAGTACTTC

V: TRBV27
size: few
J: TRBJ1-6
D: TRBD1
CDR3: CASSQRRDRNSPLHF
DNA: TGTGCCAGCAGCCAACGCCGGGACAGAAATTCACCCCTCCACTTT

V: TRBV6-2/TRBV6-3
size: .
J: TRBJ2-1
D: .
CDR3: CASSLDSLSEQFF
DNA: TGTGCCAGCAGTTTGGACTCACTCAGTGAGCAGTTCTTC

V: TRBV4-1
size: .
J: TRBJ1-1
D: TRBD1
CDR3: CASSQVKGERQGRGAFF
DNA: TGCGCCAGCAGCCAAGTTAAAGGAGAGCGACAGGGGCGCGGGGCTTTCTTT

V: TRBV19
size: once
J: TRBJ1-5
D: TRBD1
CDR3: CASLTSGQGTQPQHF
DNA: TGTGCCAGCCTAACCTCGGGACAGGGTACACAGCCCCAGCATTTT